The T cell receptor (beta chain) described here comes from a study of regulatory T cells in long-lasting Graves disease (dated by TCRdb to about 2021). About the investigation overall: Persistent Graves' disease was defined as persistently positive TSH receptor autoantibodies together with antithyroid drug treatment for over 5 years. Persistent Graves' disease patients were compared with newly diagnosed Graves' disease patients by peripheral blood TCR sequencing and RNA sequencing. The study took place in China and was registered as a clinical trial. A total of approximately 35 samples underwent TCR sequencing: 13 from persistent and roughly 20 from newly diagnosed Graves' disease patients. Persistent Graves' disease patients in the clinical cohort had taken antithyroid drugs for approximately 10 years on average.

The library was built by means of multiplex PCR. Instrument used: Illumina HiSeq 4000. TCR beta libraries were built with iRepertoire HTBI primers and Arm-PCR amplification of CDR3 regions. Before sequencing, the PCR products underwent gel purification. As for the authors' bioinformatics: Gene usage analysis of CDR3 amino acid clonotypes used the approximately 62 TRBV and more than 13 TRBJ segments found across samples. COPE and FqMerger were used to merge the filtered high-quality paired reads into contigs. BLAST was used to align contigs to the IMGT TRBV, TRBD and TRBJ reference genes, and CDR3 was defined following IMGT. Any clonotype with a frequency above 0.1% was classified as a highly expanded clone. Repertoire diversity was measured by Shannon entropy, and V-J evenness by the Gini coefficient. A clonotype found in more than one individual was treated as public. The public reads were reprocessed in TCRdb via fastp at Q25 and MiXCR, keeping in-frame beta chains. Each entry merges the rows of one CDR3 protein and shows their most common DNA and genes. It is TCRdb's table, rather than the study itself, that gives the V and J calls and clone size. This sample gives over 650,000 distinct CDR3 sequences in total; around 30% of them show up just once. The ten largest clones add up to around 42% of the sample.

Overall study results and their limits: Persistent patients shared more public clonotypes among themselves (around 2,800) than newly diagnosed patients did (approximately 970). The small sample size was acknowledged by the authors as a limitation that may reduce accuracy. Only the TCR beta chain was sequenced and analyzed. Persistent disease showed preferential use of TRBV28, TRBJ1-2 and TRBJ2-5, whereas newly diagnosed disease favored TRBV20-1 and TRBJ2-1. Because the primary lesion, thyroid tissue, could not be accessed, the study looked at peripheral blood alone. Compared with newly diagnosed patients, persistent Graves' disease patients had lower TCR Shannon entropy and fewer highly expanded clones, which suggests clonal expansion.

The time point tag for this specimen amounts to: persistent/refractory GD, antithyroid drugs over 5 years with positive TRAb. RNA was extracted from PBMCs in TRIzol for both TCR sequencing and RNA sequencing. The diagnosis of Graves' disease was made according to American Thyroid Association guidelines. The patients came from an endocrinology department in Xi'an, China. From each patient, about 9 milliliters of peripheral blood was collected into an EDTA anticoagulant tube. Ficoll Paque Plus density gradient separation was used to isolate PBMCs, and no additional T cell sorting was done. An Agilent 2100 Bioanalyzer and agarose gel were used to check RNA quality, and a NanoDrop 2000 was used to measure RNA concentration. A remark on this clonotype: The target of this receptor is not known. No base quality values were provided; no much bigger clone lies one nucleotide off.

The CDR3 starts with the cysteine, ends with the phenylalanine, and has 16 residues. Here the CDR3 DNA is all that survives: 48 bases in frame from base 1. Reading the germline V gene gives CDR1 SNHLY and CDR2 FYNNEI. After removal of 6 bases from V and 0 bases from J, the junction retains 8 bases not matched to a gene. The sequencing used peripheral blood mononuclear cells (PBMCs), collected when the disease was refractory, from a patient treated with antithyroid drugs. This clonotype originated in a female donor with Graves disease. The sequence links TRBV2 to TRBJ2-4, with 7 central nucleotides matching TRBD2. The CDR3 reads CASRSGTTLAKNIQYF. The bases read TGTGCCAGCAGATCCGGGACTACCCTAGCCAAAAACATTCAGTACTTC.